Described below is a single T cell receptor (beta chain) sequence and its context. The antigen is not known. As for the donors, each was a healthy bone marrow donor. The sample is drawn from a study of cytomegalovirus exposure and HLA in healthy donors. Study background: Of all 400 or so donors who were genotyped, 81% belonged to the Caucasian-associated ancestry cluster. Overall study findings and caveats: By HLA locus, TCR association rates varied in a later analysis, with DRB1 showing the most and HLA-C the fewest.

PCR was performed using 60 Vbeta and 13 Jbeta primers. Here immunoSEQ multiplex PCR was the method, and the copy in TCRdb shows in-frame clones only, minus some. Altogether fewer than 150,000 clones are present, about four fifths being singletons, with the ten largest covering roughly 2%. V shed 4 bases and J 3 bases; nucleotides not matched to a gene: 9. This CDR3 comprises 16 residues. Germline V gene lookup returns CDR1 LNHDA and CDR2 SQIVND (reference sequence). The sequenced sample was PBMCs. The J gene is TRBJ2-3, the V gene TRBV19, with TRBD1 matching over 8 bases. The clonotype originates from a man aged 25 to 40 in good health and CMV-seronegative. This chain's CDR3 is CASSTHGQGLTDTQYF. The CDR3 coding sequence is TGTGCCAGTAGTACCCACGGACAGGGTCTGACAGATACGCAGTATTTT.